These 14 T cell receptor beta chains originate from one sample sequenced in a study of PD-1 blockade in classical Hodgkin lymphoma. Time point here: cycle 4 day 1 (C4D1), after 5 to 7 weeks of nivolumab. All patients experienced relapse after autologous stem cell transplantation, and brentuximab vedotin exposure was variable. The repertoire was sequenced with immunoSEQ multiplex PCR; TCRdb's copy has only in-frame clones and lacks some. The table has 90,000 to 110,000 clones, approximately 89% seen once; the top ten hold under 20%. This specimen consisted of peripheral blood mononuclear cells (PBMCs), obtained before the fourth cycle of nivolumab. The receptors here all came from a human donor with classical Hodgkin lymphoma.

This chain joins TRBV4-1 and TRBJ2-5; unclear D gene. V lost 4 bases and J 2 bases, leaving 17 bases between the germline ends. This CDR3 spans 16 amino acids. Germline V CDR1 and CDR2: MGHRA, YSYEKL. CDR3 sequence: CASSPRERARQETQYF. In DNA form, the CDR3 reads TGCGCCAGCAGCCCCCGAGAAAGGGCCCGTCAAGAGACCCAGTACTTC.

V usage is TRBV28 and J usage is TRBJ1-4; weak D call: TRBD1 (5 bases). The V end was cut by 5 bases, the J end by 4 bases, with 20 bases between. Germline V gives CDR1 MDHEN, CDR2 SYDVKM. The CDR3 runs to 17 residues. CDR3 amino acids: CASSADSSLPINEKLFF. The DNA for the CDR3 is TGTGCCAGCAGTGCCGACAGTTCCCTCCCAATTAATGAAAAACTGTTTTTT.

This chain connects TRBV7-2 to TRBJ2-1, with 8 nucleotides matching TRBD2. This CDR3 region has 16 residues. J was trimmed by 2 bases and V by 3 bases; bases with no gene match: 6. Germline V gene sequence: CDR1 SGHTA, CDR2 FQGNSA. This CDR3 is CASSLAGGRTYNEQFF. DNA of the CDR3: TGTGCCAGCAGCTTGGCGGGCGGGAGGACCTACAATGAGCAGTTCTTC.

As DNA, the CDR3 is TGTGCCAGCACTTCCCCGGGACAAATCACAGATACGCAGTATTTT. Amino acids: CASTSPGQITDTQYF. The chain couples TRBV27 to TRBJ2-3; maybe TRBD1 (6 bases). The CDR3 extends over 15 amino acids. Germline assignment: CDR1 MNHEY and CDR2 SMNVEV (reference sequence). Deletions cut 7 bases from V and 2 bases from J, with 16 bases between.

This chain links TRBV5-1 with TRBJ2-7; D is ambiguous. There are 17 residues in the CDR3. V was trimmed by 0 bases and J by 2 bases, leaving 18 bases between them. Germline CDR1 and CDR2: SGHRS and YFSETQ. Written as DNA, the CDR3 is TGCGCCAGCAGCTTGGGAGGTCTAGATTGGTCCCCCTACGAGCAGTACTTC. It is translated as CASSLGGLDWSPYEQYF.

The chain is built from TRBV30 and TRBJ2-1; 13 bases align to TRBD2. This CDR3 has 14 amino acids. V trimming: 3 bases; J trimming: 10 bases; junction bases outside the gene matches: 6. In germline, CDR1 is GTSNPN, CDR2 SVGIG (reference sequence). The CDR3 sequence: CAWRGLAGRGEQFF. The CDR3, as DNA: TGTGCCTGGAGGGGACTAGCGGGGAGGGGGGAGCAGTTCTTC. Supplemented by reference TRBV30 and TRBJ2-1, the full variable domain reads SQTIHQWPATLVQPVGSPLSLECTVEGTSNPNLYWYRQAAGRGLQLLFYSVGIGQISSEVPQNLSASRPQDRQFILSSKKLLLSDSGFYLCAWRGLAGRGEQFFGPGTRLTVL.

This clone was counted between two and nine times. This chain's CDR3 is CASSQDGTQQFF. The CDR3 DNA is TGTGCCAGCAGCCAAGACGGGACTCAGCAGTTCTTC. The chain combines TRBV4-2 with TRBJ2-1, with a weak D call TRBD2 (6 bases). CDR1 and CDR2 from the germline V gene are LGHNA and YNFKEQ. Trimming pared 0 bases from V and 11 bases from J, leaving 8 bases between. This CDR3 spans 12 amino acids.

This chain connects TRBV2 to TRBJ2-2; 8 bases line up with TRBD1. This CDR3 spans 15 amino acids. CDR1 is SNHLY, CDR2 FYNNEI, per germline. The V gene end was trimmed by 6 bases and the J gene end by 2 bases; junction bases not matched to a gene: 5. This CDR3 reads CASSPRGLNTGELFF. Here the CDR3 DNA reads TGTGCCAGCAGCCCCAGGGGGCTTAACACCGGGGAGCTGTTTTTT.

This clone has only one observation. The genes are TRBV28 and TRBJ2-1; 11 positions match TRBD2. V was clipped by 5 bases and J by 14 bases; unmatched bases: 5. Germline loops: CDR1 MDHEN, CDR2 SYDVKM. This CDR3 is built from 12 residues. CDR3 sequence: CASSPLLAGEFF. Written as DNA, the CDR3 is TGTGCCAGCAGTCCCTTACTAGCGGGGGAGTTCTTC.

The V gene is TRBV7-2, the J gene TRBJ2-1; 13 bases are a match to TRBD2. V dropped 1 base and J dropped 1; count of bases not matched to a gene: 7. The CDR3 totals 19 residues. Germline V gives CDR1 SGHTA, CDR2 FQGNSA. CDR3 coding DNA: TGTGCCAGCAGCTTAGAAACTAGCGGGAGGGCCCGGTCCTACAATGAGCAGTTCTTC. Translating gives CASSLETSGRARSYNEQFF.

The chain links TRBV15 to TRBJ2-1; D perhaps matches TRBD2 (5 bases). The CDR3 consists of 16 residues. Germline values: CDR1 LNHNV, CDR2 YYDKDF (reference sequence). Trimming removed 0 bases at V and 3 bases at J, with 12 bases between. CDR3 region: CATSRDYPGIYNEQFF. For the CDR3, the DNA is TGTGCCACCAGCAGAGATTATCCGGGGATCTACAATGAGCAGTTCTTC.

This chain uses TRBV19 with TRBJ2-1; D is ambiguous. Germline V gives CDR1 LNHDA, CDR2 SQIVND (reference sequence). V was trimmed by 3 bases and J by 10 bases, leaving 10 bases between them. This CDR3 is built from 12 residues. The CDR3 spells CASSISGIEQFF. CDR3 nucleotides: TGTGCCAGTAGTATCTCTGGGATAGAGCAGTTCTTC. Variable domain in full (rest from reference TRBV19 and TRBJ2-1): DGGITQSPKYLFRKEGQNVTLSCEQNLNHDAMYWYRQDPGQGLRLIYYSQIVNDFQKGDIAEGYSVSREKKESFPLTVTSAQKNPTAFYLCASSISGIEQFFGPGTRLTVL.

Points on this clone: A junction boundary mismatches the germline segment, possibly from a read error. CDR3: CAWGVTGNTEAFF. For the CDR3, the DNA is TGTGCCTGGGGTGTCACCGGGAACACTGAAGCTTTCTTT. The chain links TRBV30 to TRBJ1-1; D gene uncertain. Germline CDR1 is GTSNPN and CDR2 is SVGIG (reference sequence). The CDR3 is made up of 13 amino acids.

The J gene is TRBJ2-5, the V gene TRBV5-1, with 7 positions matching TRBD2. Germline assignment: CDR1 SGHRS and CDR2 YFSETQ. There are 16 residues in the CDR3. The trim removed 0 bases at V and 1 base at J, leaving 6 bases unmatched. CDR3 protein: CASSLGAGEPQETQYF. The CDR3 bases are TGCGCCAGCAGCTTGGGGGCGGGAGAACCCCAAGAGACCCAGTACTTC.